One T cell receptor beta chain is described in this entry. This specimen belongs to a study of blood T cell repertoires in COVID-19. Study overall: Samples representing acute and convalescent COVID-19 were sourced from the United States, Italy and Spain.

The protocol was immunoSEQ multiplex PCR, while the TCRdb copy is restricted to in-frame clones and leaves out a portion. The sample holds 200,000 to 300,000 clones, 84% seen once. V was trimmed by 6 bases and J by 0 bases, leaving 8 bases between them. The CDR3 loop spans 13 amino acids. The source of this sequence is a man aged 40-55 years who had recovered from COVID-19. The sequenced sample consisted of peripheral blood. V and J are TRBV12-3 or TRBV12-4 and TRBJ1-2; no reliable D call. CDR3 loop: CASSPQPNYGYTF. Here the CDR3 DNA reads TGTGCCAGCAGCCCACAGCCTAACTATGGCTACACCTTC.